This entry lists 24 T cell receptor beta chains sequenced from one sample in a study of CD8+CD57+ T cells in acquired aplastic anemia. The TCR beta profiling, which covered VDJ combination and CDR3 sequence, was carried out using genomic DNA as the template. MiXCR was run by TCRdb on the reads, yielding one entry per CDR3 protein. The data show roughly 40,000 distinct CDR3 sequences, 65% to 70% seen once. Material for sequencing was sorted CD4+, CD8+, or CD8+CD57+ T cells (not recorded which) from PBMCs. The receptor source for this set is a human donor in good health, serving as a control.

The rearrangement links TRBV11-1 to TRBJ2-2, with 11 positions matching TRBD2. Germline CDR1 SGHAT, CDR2 FQDESV (reference sequence). Germline trimming cut 6 bases from V and 7 bases from J; bases unmatched to any gene: 10. This CDR3 spans 16 amino acids. The CDR3 loop is CASSYSISGGDGELFF. Written as DNA, the CDR3 is TGTGCCAGCAGTTACTCGATTAGCGGGGGGGACGGGGAGCTGTTTTTT.

Judged by abundance, this clonotype is medium-sized. The rearrangement uses TRBV29-1 and TRBJ1-2; tentatively, D is TRBD1 (5 bases). V lost 5 bases, J lost 6 bases, and 10 bases lay in between. The germline V gene has CDR1 SQVTM and CDR2 ANQGSEA. The CDR3 is made up of 11 amino acids. This CDR3 reads CSVPLTDGYTF. CDR3 bases: TGCAGCGTTCCTTTGACAGATGGCTACACCTTC.

This chain joins TRBV11-1 and TRBJ2-3; TRBD2 matches 12 bases. This CDR3 has 16 amino acids. Germline V gives CDR1 SGHAT, CDR2 FQDESV (reference sequence). Trimming removed 2 bases from V and 5 bases from J; junction bases left unmatched: 5. The CDR3 region is CASSLSSGGAVDTQYF. CDR3 nucleotide sequence: TGTGCCAGCAGCTTATCTAGCGGGGGGGCGGTAGATACGCAGTATTTT.

CDR3 sequence reads: CATSRDAYEQYF. CDR3 nucleotide sequence: TGTGCCACCAGCAGAGATGCCTACGAGCAGTACTTC. The rearrangement links TRBV15 to TRBJ2-7; no clear D gene. Trimming took off 0 bases at V and 2 bases at J, with 2 bases between the two ends. This CDR3 has 12 residues. Germline V CDR1 and CDR2: LNHNV, YYDKDF (reference sequence).

J is TRBJ2-3 and V is TRBV10-3; 7 bases are a match to TRBD2. CDR1 is ENHRY and CDR2 is SYGVKD in the germline V gene. The CDR3 has 17 residues. V lost 1 base to trimming and J lost 3 bases; unmatched junction nucleotides: 10. CDR3 residues: CAISELGLAEGTDTQYF. DNA for the CDR3: TGTGCCATCAGTGAGTTAGGCCTAGCGGAGGGGACAGATACGCAGTATTTT.

V gene TRBV2 combines with J gene TRBJ2-5; D ambiguous. Germline values: CDR1 SNHLY, CDR2 FYNNEI. The CDR3 sequence is 11 residues long. With 8 bases removed from V and 5 bases from J, the gap between germline ends came to 9 bases. In nucleotides, the CDR3 is TGTGCCAGCGGTGGGGTTGAGACCCAGTACTTC. Protein sequence: CASGGVETQYF.

Of note for this clonotype: No conserved phenylalanine or tryptophan ends this CDR3, so it is likely a read error. The rearrangement links TRBV11-2 to TRBJ2-7; D is undetermined. The CDR3 is 18 amino acids. Looked up from germline, CDR1 is SGHAT and CDR2 is FQNNGV. The V end was cut by 3 bases, the J end by 4 bases, with 25 bases between. CDR3 DNA: TGTGCCAGCAGCTTTTGGCCCGCACCGACATGGGGTGGGTACGAGCAGTACCTC. It codes for CASSFWPAPTWGGYEQYL.

Here the CDR3 reads CSGGTGEGSEAFF. DNA for the CDR3: TGCAGCGGGGGGACAGGGGAAGGGTCTGAAGCTTTCTTT. This chain joins TRBV29-1 and TRBJ1-1; 10 bases are a match to TRBD1. Germline V gene data show CDR1 as SQVTM and CDR2 as ANQGSEA. This CDR3 is 13 amino acids long. V was clipped by 7 bases and J by 6 bases; unmatched bases: 8.

The chain links TRBV19 to TRBJ1-1; D gene ambiguous. From germline, CDR1 is LNHDA and CDR2 SQIVND (reference sequence). V was shortened by 5 bases and J by 8 bases, with 12 bases between the two germline ends. The CDR3 has 12 residues. The CDR3 sequence: CASSWGGPEAFF. Here the CDR3 DNA reads TGTGCCAGTAGTTGGGGAGGACCAGAAGCTTTCTTT.

Turning to this clonotype: One junction end does not reproduce the germline sequence, and a read error may be involved. This chain uses TRBV15 with TRBJ1-4; TRBD1 matches at 7 bases. The CDR3 runs 13 residues. Germline loops: CDR1 LNHNV, CDR2 YYDKDF (reference sequence). CDR3 sequence reads: CAASDRVGEKLFF. DNA of the CDR3: TGTGCCGCCAGCGACAGGGTTGGCGAAAAACTGTTTTTT.

V is TRBV24-1 and J is TRBJ1-5; 8 bases are a match to TRBD1. Trimming at V came to 2 bases and at J to 6 bases, leaving 5 bases not matched to a gene. Per germline, CDR1 KGHDR and CDR2 SFDVKD. The CDR3 is made up of 15 amino acids. CDR3 nucleotides: TGTGCCACCAGTGATTCTGGACAGGGAAGTCAGCCCCAGCATTTT. Translation: CATSDSGQGSQPQHF.

The chain has TRBV20-1 and TRBJ1-1, with D possibly TRBD1 on 6 matching bases. CDR1 and CDR2 (germline): DFQATT, SNEGSKA (reference sequence). Trimming cost V 2 bases and J 1 base, with 8 bases left between them. The CDR3 has 13 amino acids. The CDR3, as DNA: TGCAGTGCTAGACCGGACAGGAACACTGAAGCTTTCTTT. It codes for CSARPDRNTEAFF.

This chain links TRBV10-3 with TRBJ1-1, with no clear D. V lost 2 bases to trimming and J lost 6 bases, with 10 bases between them. CDR3 length: 13 residues. Germline CDR1 ENHRY, CDR2 SYGVKD. CDR3 coding DNA: TGTGCCATCAGTGAGGTACAGAATGCTGAAGCTTTCTTT. This gives the protein CAISEVQNAEAFF.

This clonotype occurred many times. The V call is TRBV30, the J call TRBJ1-6; D perhaps matches TRBD1 (5 bases). Trimming cost V 2 bases and J 2 bases, with 16 bases left between them. The CDR3 has 17 residues. The germline CDR1 and CDR2 sequences are GTSNPN and SVGIG (reference sequence). The CDR3 region has the DNA TGTGCCTGGAGTTTCCCGACAGCAAAGGCCTATAATTCACCCCTCCACTTT. It translates to CAWSFPTAKAYNSPLHF.

This clonotype was seen only once. A read error is possible here, since a much larger clone lies one base away. The CDR3 loop reads CASSLQGRVQNGYTF. In nucleotides, the CDR3 is TGTGCCAGCAGCCTCCAGGGGAGGGTTCAGAATGGCTACACCTTC. The chain employs TRBV7-9 and TRBJ1-2, with a possible D match to TRBD1 (6 bases). Trimming took 5 bases from V and 6 from J, leaving 19 bases between them. The CDR3 totals 15 residues. Germline CDR1 and CDR2: SEHNR and FQNEAQ (reference sequence).

This rearrangement joins TRBV10-1 to TRBJ2-1; D unresolved. CDR1 is WNHNN and CDR2 is SYGVQD in the germline V gene (reference sequence). Between the trimmed V and J ends, which lost 10 bases and 9 bases, there was a span of 16 bases. The CDR3 sequence is 12 residues long. The CDR3 loop is CATNHFGFEQFF. The CDR3 DNA sequence: TGCGCCACCAATCATTTTGGGTTTGAGCAGTTCTTC.

The gene calls are TRBV7-9 and TRBJ2-7; D not resolved. The CDR3 runs 14 residues. Germline CDR1 and CDR2: SEHNR and FQNEAQ (reference sequence). V lost 5 bases and J 2 bases, leaving 13 bases between the germline ends. Written as DNA, the CDR3 is TGTGCCAGCAGCCCGAGGACCGGTACCTACGAGCAGTACTTC. This sequence encodes CASSPRTGTYEQYF.

This clonotype appeared many times. The V gene is TRBV6-2 or TRBV6-3, the J gene TRBJ2-3; perhaps TRBD1 as D (5 bases). This CDR3 region has 13 residues. Germline V CDR1 and CDR2: MNHEY, SVGEGT. Trimming stripped 1 base from V and 4 bases from J, with 6 bases between. CDR3 sequence (DNA): TGTGCCAGCAGTTACTGGACACCAGATACGCAGTATTTT. Protein product: CASSYWTPDTQYF.

This chain joins TRBV10-3 and TRBJ2-3, with 10 bases fitting TRBD1. Germline V gene lookup returns CDR1 ENHRY and CDR2 SYGVKD. The V segment lost 4 bases and the J segment 3 bases; nucleotides outside the gene matches: 4. The CDR3 extends over 15 amino acids. CDR3 nucleotide sequence: TGTGCCATCAGTGCCGGGACAGGGGCTACAGATACGCAGTATTTT. Translation gives CAISAGTGATDTQYF.

This clonotype is a singleton in its sample. The V call is TRBV2, the J call TRBJ2-7, with D perhaps TRBD1 (6 bases). Germline CDR1 SNHLY, CDR2 FYNNEI. Trimming pared 4 bases from V and 5 bases from J, leaving 12 bases between. CDR3 size: 13 residues. CDR3 DNA: TGTGCCAGCAGTGGGTACAGGGACAACGAGCAGTACTTC. It translates to CASSGYRDNEQYF. The full variable domain, its missing parts supplied by reference TRBV2 and TRBJ2-7, is EPEVTQTPSHQVTQMGQEVILRCVPISNHLYFYWYRQILGQKVEFLVSFYNNEISEKSEIFDDQFSVERPDGSNFTLKIRSTKLEDSAMYFCASSGYRDNEQYFGPGTRLTVT.

The chain carries TRBV15 and TRBJ1-2; D is unresolved. Trimming pared 0 bases from V and 7 bases from J, leaving 9 bases between. CDR1 LNHNV and CDR2 YYDKDF come from the germline V gene (reference sequence). The CDR3 runs to 13 residues. CDR3 region: CATSRDQGRGYTF. DNA for the CDR3: TGTGCCACCAGCAGAGATCAAGGACGTGGCTACACCTTC.

In regard to this clonotype: The conserved phenylalanine or tryptophan normally closing the CDR3 is absent here, so this likely arose from a read error. The chain carries TRBV2 and TRBJ2-7, with 7 bases fitting TRBD1. Germline V gives CDR1 SNHLY, CDR2 FYNNEI. This CDR3 has 13 residues. Losses at the gene ends were 6 bases for V and 7 bases for J; bases not matched to a gene: 9. CDR3 region: CASSHPNRGEQYS. The CDR3 nucleotides are TGTGCCAGCAGCCACCCTAACAGGGGTGAGCAGTACTCC.

The chain joins TRBV19 to TRBJ2-1; tentative D call: TRBD1 (6 bases). Germline CDR1 and CDR2: LNHDA and SQIVND (reference sequence). The CDR3 is 15 residues long. V dropped 3 bases and J dropped 7 bases, with 16 bases sitting between them. The CDR3 DNA is TGTGCCAGTAGTATCTCAACCGGGACACAGAATGAGCAGTTCTTC. Translation: CASSISTGTQNEQFF.

The chain combines TRBV4-1 with TRBJ2-1; TRBD2 aligns across 7 bases. Germline loops: CDR1 MGHRA, CDR2 YSYEKL. The ends lost 6 bases at V and 3 bases at J; junction bases unmatched: 5. The CDR3 spans 14 residues. The CDR3 loop reads CASRHSGDYNEQFF. In nucleotides, the CDR3 is TGCGCCAGCAGACACAGCGGGGACTACAATGAGCAGTTCTTC.